Following are 3 T cell receptor beta chains from one sample sequenced in a study of T cells in localized non-small cell lung cancer. Sequencing was performed with immunoSEQ multiplex PCR; in TCRdb, only in-frame clones are kept and a portion is missing. The top ten hold 3.5% to 5% of the sample, which has some 21,000 clones, 85% to 95% seen once. The sample here was peripheral blood, taken before any cancer treatment. The receptors shown here come from a male donor at least 60 years old with stage I squamous cell lung carcinoma.

This chain connects TRBV30 to TRBJ2-7; tentative D call: TRBD2 (6 bases). Germline CDR1 and CDR2: GTSNPN and SVGIG (reference sequence). The V end was cut by 1 base, the J end by 3 bases, with 10 bases between. The CDR3 has 13 residues. CDR3 sequence (DNA): TGTGCCTGGAGTGGGGGGGACGTCTACGAGCAGTACTTC. Its translation is CAWSGGDVYEQYF.

The rearrangement joins TRBV19 to TRBJ1-4; D call uncertain. The CDR3 is made up of 15 amino acids. In germline, CDR1 is LNHDA, CDR2 SQIVND (reference sequence). Between the trimmed V and J ends, which lost 3 bases and 8 bases, there was a span of 16 bases. The DNA of the CDR3 is TGTGCCAGTAGTATTAATGGCCCGGTGGACGAAAAACTGTTTTTT. This codes for CASSINGPVDEKLFF.

The chain combines TRBV4-2 with TRBJ1-1; D is unresolved. This CDR3 spans 14 amino acids. From germline, CDR1 is LGHNA and CDR2 YNFKEQ. The V end lost 5 bases, the J end lost 0 bases, and 10 bases lay between the germline ends. This CDR3 is CASSKGDMNTEAFF. The CDR3 DNA is TGTGCCAGCAGCAAGGGCGACATGAACACTGAAGCTTTCTTT.